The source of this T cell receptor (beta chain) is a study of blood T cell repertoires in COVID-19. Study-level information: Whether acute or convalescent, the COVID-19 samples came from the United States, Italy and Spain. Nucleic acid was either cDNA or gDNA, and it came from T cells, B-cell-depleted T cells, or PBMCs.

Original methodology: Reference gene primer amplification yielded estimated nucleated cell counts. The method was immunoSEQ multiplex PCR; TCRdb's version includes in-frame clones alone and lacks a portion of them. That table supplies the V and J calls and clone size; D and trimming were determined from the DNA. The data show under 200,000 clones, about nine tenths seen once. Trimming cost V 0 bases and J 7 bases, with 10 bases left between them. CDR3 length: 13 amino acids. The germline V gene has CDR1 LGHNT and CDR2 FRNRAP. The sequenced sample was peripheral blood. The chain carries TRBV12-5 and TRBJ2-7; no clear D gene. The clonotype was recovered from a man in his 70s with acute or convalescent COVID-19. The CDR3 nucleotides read TGTGCTAGTGGTTTGGTCCCCTTGGAGGAGCAGTACTTC. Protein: CASGLVPLEEQYF.